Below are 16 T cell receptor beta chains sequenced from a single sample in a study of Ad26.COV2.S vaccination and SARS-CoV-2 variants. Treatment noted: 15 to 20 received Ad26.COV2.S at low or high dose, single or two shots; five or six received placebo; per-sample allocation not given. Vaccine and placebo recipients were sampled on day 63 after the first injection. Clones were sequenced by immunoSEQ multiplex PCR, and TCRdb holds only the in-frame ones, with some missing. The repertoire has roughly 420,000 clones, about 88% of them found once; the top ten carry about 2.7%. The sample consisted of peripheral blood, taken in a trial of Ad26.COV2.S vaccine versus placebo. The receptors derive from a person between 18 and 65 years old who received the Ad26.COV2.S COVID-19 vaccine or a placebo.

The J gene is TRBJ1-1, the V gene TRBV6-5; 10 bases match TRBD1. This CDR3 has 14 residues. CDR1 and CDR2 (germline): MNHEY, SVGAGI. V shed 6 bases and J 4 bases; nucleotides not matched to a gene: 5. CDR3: CASSRQGAGTEAFF. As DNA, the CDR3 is TGTGCCAGCAGCCGACAGGGGGCCGGCACTGAAGCTTTCTTT.

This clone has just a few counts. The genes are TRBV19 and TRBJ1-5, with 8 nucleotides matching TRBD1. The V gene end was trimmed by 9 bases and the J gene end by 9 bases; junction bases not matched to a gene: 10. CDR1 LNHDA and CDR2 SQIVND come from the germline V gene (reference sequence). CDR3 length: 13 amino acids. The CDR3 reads CASGNRGAGPQHF. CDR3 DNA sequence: TGTGCCAGCGGGAACAGGGGGGCAGGGCCCCAGCATTTT.

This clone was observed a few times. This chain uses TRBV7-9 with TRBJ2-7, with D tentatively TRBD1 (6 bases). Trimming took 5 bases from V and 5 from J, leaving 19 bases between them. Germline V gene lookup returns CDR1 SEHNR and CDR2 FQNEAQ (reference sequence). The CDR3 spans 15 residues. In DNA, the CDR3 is TGTGCCAGCAGCCAATCACTAAACAGGGTCCACGAGCAGTACTTC. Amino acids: CASSQSLNRVHEQYF. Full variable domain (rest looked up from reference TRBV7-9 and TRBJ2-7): DTGVSQNPRHKITKRGQNVTFRCDPISEHNRLYWYRQTLGQGPEFLTYFQNEAQLEKSRLLSDRFSAERPKGSFSTLEIQRTEQGDSAMYLCASSQSLNRVHEQYFGPGTRLTVT.

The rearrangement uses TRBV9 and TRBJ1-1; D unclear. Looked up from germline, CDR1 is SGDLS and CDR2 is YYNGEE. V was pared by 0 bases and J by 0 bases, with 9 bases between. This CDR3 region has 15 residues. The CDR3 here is CASSVGAGLNTEAFF. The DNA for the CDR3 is TGTGCCAGCAGCGTAGGGGCAGGATTGAACACTGAAGCTTTCTTT.

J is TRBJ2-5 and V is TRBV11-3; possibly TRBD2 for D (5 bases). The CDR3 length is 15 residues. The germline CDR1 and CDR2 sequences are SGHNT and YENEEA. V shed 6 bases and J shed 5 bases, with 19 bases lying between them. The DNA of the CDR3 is TGTGCCAGCAGTCCGCTCGGGCCCCGAGGGGAGACCCAGTACTTC. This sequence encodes CASSPLGPRGETQYF.

The CDR3 DNA is TGTGCCAGTAGTTCAAGACTGCGAAGCTCCTACAATGAGCAGTTCTTC. As protein: CASSSRLRSSYNEQFF. The V gene is TRBV19, the J gene TRBJ2-1, with unresolved D. The CDR3 runs to 16 residues. The ends were cut back, 5 bases at V and 0 bases at J, with 14 bases in the middle. CDR1 LNHDA and CDR2 SQIVND come from the germline V gene (reference sequence).

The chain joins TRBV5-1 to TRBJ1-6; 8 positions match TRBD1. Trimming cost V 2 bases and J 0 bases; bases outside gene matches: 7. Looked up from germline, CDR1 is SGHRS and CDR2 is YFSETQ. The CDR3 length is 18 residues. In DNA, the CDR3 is TGCGCCAGCAGCTTACAACCGGGACAGGTCTCCTATAATTCACCCCTCCACTTT. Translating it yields CASSLQPGQVSYNSPLHF.

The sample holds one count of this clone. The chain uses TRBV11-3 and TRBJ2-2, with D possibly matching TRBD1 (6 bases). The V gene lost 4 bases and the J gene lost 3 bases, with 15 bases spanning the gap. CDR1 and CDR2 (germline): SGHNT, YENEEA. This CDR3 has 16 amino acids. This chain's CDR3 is CASSSYRVNDTGELFF. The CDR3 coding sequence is TGTGCCAGCAGCTCCTACAGGGTGAACGACACCGGGGAGCTGTTTTTT.

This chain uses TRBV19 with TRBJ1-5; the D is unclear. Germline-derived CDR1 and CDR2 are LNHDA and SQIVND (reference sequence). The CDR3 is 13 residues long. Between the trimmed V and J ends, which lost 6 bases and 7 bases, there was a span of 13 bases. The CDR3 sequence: CASSTKAGQPQHF. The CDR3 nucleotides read TGTGCCAGTAGCACTAAAGCGGGACAGCCCCAGCATTTT.

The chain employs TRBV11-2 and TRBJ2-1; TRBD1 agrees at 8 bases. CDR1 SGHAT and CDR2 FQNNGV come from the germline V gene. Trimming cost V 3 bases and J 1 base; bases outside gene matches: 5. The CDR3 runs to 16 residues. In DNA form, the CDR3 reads TGTGCCAGCAGCTTTCCCAGGGGGCTTTCCTACAATGAGCAGTTCTTC. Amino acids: CASSFPRGLSYNEQFF.

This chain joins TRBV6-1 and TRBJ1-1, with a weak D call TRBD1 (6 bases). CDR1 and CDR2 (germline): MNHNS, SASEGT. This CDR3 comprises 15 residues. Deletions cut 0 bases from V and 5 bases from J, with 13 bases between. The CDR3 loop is CASSEAARGGTEAFF. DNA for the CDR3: TGTGCCAGCAGTGAAGCCGCGCGAGGGGGGACTGAAGCTTTCTTT.

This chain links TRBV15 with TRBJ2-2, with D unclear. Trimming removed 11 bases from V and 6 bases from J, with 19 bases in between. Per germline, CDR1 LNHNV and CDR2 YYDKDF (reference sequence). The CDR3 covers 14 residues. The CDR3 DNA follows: TGTGCCTCGGAGCTGGAAGGCGCGGCCGGGGAGCTGTTTTTT. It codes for CASELEGAAGELFF.

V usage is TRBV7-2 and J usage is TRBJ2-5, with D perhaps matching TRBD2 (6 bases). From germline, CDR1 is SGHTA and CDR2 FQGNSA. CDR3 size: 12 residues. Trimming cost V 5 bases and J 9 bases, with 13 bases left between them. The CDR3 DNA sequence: TGTGCCAGCAGCACACGGAGGGAGGCCCAGTACTTC. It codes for CASSTRREAQYF.

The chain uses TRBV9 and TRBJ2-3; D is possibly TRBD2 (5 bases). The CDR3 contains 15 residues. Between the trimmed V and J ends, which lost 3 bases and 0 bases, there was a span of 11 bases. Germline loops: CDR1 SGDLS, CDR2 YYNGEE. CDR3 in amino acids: CASSGTSGSTDTQYF. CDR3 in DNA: TGTGCCAGCAGCGGGACGTCGGGAAGCACAGATACGCAGTATTTT.

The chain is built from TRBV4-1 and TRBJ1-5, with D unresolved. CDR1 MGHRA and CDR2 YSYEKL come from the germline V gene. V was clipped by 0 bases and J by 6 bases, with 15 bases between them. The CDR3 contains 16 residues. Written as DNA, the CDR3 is TGCGCCAGCAGCCAAGATTCGGGGATTGTTGGTCAGCCCCAGCATTTT. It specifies CASSQDSGIVGQPQHF.

CDR3 sequence (DNA): TGTGCCAGCAGCCTAACAGGGGGCCCGCGCTACAATCAGCCCCAGCATTTT. This encodes CASSLTGGPRYNQPQHF. The chain links TRBV7-8 to TRBJ1-5, with 9 nucleotides matching TRBD1. Germline lookup yields CDR1 SGHVS and CDR2 FQNEAQ. Trimming took 5 bases from V and 3 from J; bases not matched to a gene: 11. The CDR3 sequence is 17 residues long.